One and the same sample provided the 14 T cell receptor beta chains below, sequenced in a study of a mutant IDH1 vaccine in newly diagnosed glioma. These receptors are not linked to any known antigen. Time point given: week 47, end of study. Doses comprised 300 ug of mutant IDH1 20-mer peptide each, plus topical imiquimod. Produced via immunoSEQ multiplex PCR; TCRdb's table is partial and in-frame only. Altogether about 94,000 clones are present, just under 90% being singletons, with the ten largest covering roughly 0.81%. The starting material was PBMCs, obtained from a glioma patient whose treatment included an IDH1 peptide vaccine. These receptors originate from a woman in her 50s with glioma.

This clone was found once. The chain couples TRBV7-3 to TRBJ2-7, with D possibly called TRBD1 or TRBD2 (5 bases each). Germline CDR1 reads SGHTA; CDR2 reads FQGTGA. This CDR3 comprises 13 residues. Trimming took off 5 bases at V and 3 bases at J, with 11 bases between the two ends. The CDR3 coding sequence is TGTGCCAGCAGCCCCGGGACCGTCTACGAGCAGTACTTC. This codes for CASSPGTVYEQYF.

This sequence joins TRBV11-3 and TRBJ2-1; 8 bases line up with TRBD2. CDR1 is SGHNT, CDR2 YENEEA, per germline. The CDR3 extends over 15 amino acids. The V and J ends lost 5 bases and 5 bases, in that order; junction bases with no gene match: 8. This CDR3 reads CASSPNSGTDNEQFF. As DNA, the CDR3 is TGTGCCAGCAGCCCCAATAGCGGGACCGACAATGAGCAGTTCTTC.

This sequence joins TRBV6-6 and TRBJ2-7, with 8 bases identical to TRBD2. Germline values: CDR1 MNHNY, CDR2 SVGAGI (reference sequence). This CDR3 has 15 amino acids. After removal of 4 bases from V and 5 bases from J, the junction contained 10 bases not matched to a gene. The CDR3 reads CASSSLAGSYDEQYF. The CDR3, as DNA: TGTGCCAGCAGTTCCTTAGCGGGATCTTACGACGAGCAGTACTTC.

This clone was counted a single time. The V and J genes are TRBV6-1 and TRBJ2-7; D unclear. CDR1 is MNHNS, CDR2 SASEGT, per germline. The V end was cut by 0 bases, the J end by 0 bases, with 15 bases between. This CDR3 has 17 amino acids. As DNA, the CDR3 is TGTGCCAGCAGTGAAGCCACCGGACCGATCTTCTCCTACGAGCAGTACTTC. Its translation is CASSEATGPIFSYEQYF.

Here the CDR3 reads CASSSTMASRYEQYF. The CDR3 DNA follows: TGTGCCAGCAGTTCTACGATGGCCTCGAGGTACGAGCAGTACTTC. This chain links TRBV28 with TRBJ2-7; D unresolved. There are 15 residues in the CDR3. V lost 4 bases and J lost 4, with 17 bases in between. The germline V gene has CDR1 MDHEN and CDR2 SYDVKM.

This chain connects TRBV11-2 to TRBJ2-3; perhaps TRBD1 as D (5 bases). V lost 2 bases, J lost 2 bases, and 8 bases lay in between. Germline V gives CDR1 SGHAT, CDR2 FQNNGV. The CDR3 totals 14 residues. The CDR3 loop is CASSLSRVTDTQYF. The CDR3 DNA follows: TGTGCCAGCAGCTTATCCAGGGTCACAGATACGCAGTATTTT.

The chain recombines TRBV5-6 with TRBJ2-1; D unresolved. The CDR3 runs 11 residues. The V gene's germline CDR1 is SGHDT and CDR2 YYEEEE. V was clipped by 4 bases and J by 8 bases, with 7 bases between them. The CDR3, as DNA: TGTGCCAGCAGCCGACCCGATGAGCAGTTCTTC. This gives the protein CASSRPDEQFF.

This clone has a single count. The CDR3 DNA is TGCGCCAGCAGCCAGCTTAGAACAGGGGTGGATGGCTACACCTTC. Protein: CASSQLRTGVDGYTF. The chain has TRBV4-1 and TRBJ1-2, with TRBD1 matching 7 bases. The CDR3 consists of 15 residues. The germline V gene has CDR1 MGHRA and CDR2 YSYEKL. V lost 3 bases, J lost 6 bases, and 10 bases stayed unmatched.

This clone was detected a few times. This chain joins TRBV6-1 and TRBJ1-5, with a weak D call TRBD1 (5 bases). V lost 7 bases, J lost 9 bases, and 16 bases lay in between. CDR1 and CDR2 from the germline V gene are MNHNS and SASEGT. This CDR3 is 13 amino acids long. This chain's CDR3 is CASNLRGVGPQHF. The DNA of the CDR3 is TGTGCCAGCAACCTCCGGGGGGTAGGGCCCCAGCATTTT.

This clone was recorded only once. The V and J genes are TRBV5-1 and TRBJ1-4; 10 bases are shared with TRBD1. Losses at the gene ends were 4 bases for V and 7 bases for J; bases not matched to a gene: 4. This CDR3 has 14 residues. The germline gives CDR1 SGHRS, CDR2 YFSETQ. For the CDR3, the DNA is TGCGCCAGCAGCCTCGGGACAGGGGCTGAAAAACTGTTTTTT. Translated, it gives CASSLGTGAEKLFF. The whole variable domain, filled in from reference TRBV5-1 and TRBJ1-4, reads KAGVTQTPRYLIKTRGQQVTLSCSPISGHRSVSWYQQTPGQGLQFLFEYFSETQRNKGNFPGRFSGRQFSNSRSEMNVSTLELGDSALYLCASSLGTGAEKLFFGSGTQLSVL.

The gene calls are TRBV7-6 and TRBJ2-1; tentatively, D is TRBD2 (5 bases). Deletions cut 2 bases from V and 9 bases from J, with 14 bases between. The CDR3 extends over 14 amino acids. The V gene's germline CDR1 is SGHVS and CDR2 FNYEAQ. DNA of the CDR3: TGTGCCAGCAGCTTAATAACGGGATTAAGTGAGCAGTTCTTC. Its translation: CASSLITGLSEQFF.

The chain combines TRBV5-1 with TRBJ2-1, with 10 bases aligning to TRBD2. Germline V gene data show CDR1 as SGHRS and CDR2 as YFSETQ. V lost 4 bases to trimming and J lost 8 bases; unmatched junction nucleotides: 6. This CDR3 has 14 residues. In DNA form, the CDR3 reads TGCGCCAGCAGCCGTTCGGGGACTAGCGATGAGCAGTTCTTC. It yields the protein CASSRSGTSDEQFF.

The gene calls are TRBV9 and TRBJ2-2; 10 nucleotides align to TRBD2. V trimming: 1 base; J trimming: 6 bases; junction bases outside the gene matches: 6. The CDR3 length is 16 residues. CDR1 is SGDLS, CDR2 YYNGEE, per germline. CDR3 nucleotide sequence: TGTGCCAGCAGCGTAAGGATTAGCGGGAGGCCCGGGGAGCTGTTTTTT. Protein sequence: CASSVRISGRPGELFF.

V is TRBV18 and J is TRBJ2-2; D is unresolved. The CDR3 has 14 amino acids. Trimming pared 3 bases from V and 4 bases from J, leaving 9 bases between. Germline V gene lookup returns CDR1 KGHSH and CDR2 LQKENI. The CDR3 DNA sequence: TGTGCCAGCTCACCCATCATAGGCACCGGGGAGCTGTTTTTT. Protein product: CASSPIIGTGELFF.